This is a list of T cell receptor beta chains from one sample in a study of tumor-infiltrating lymphocytes in primary liver carcinoma. MiXCR, applied by TCRdb to the multiplex PCR reads, yields one record per CDR3 protein. The repertoire holds 85,000 to 100,000 distinct CDR3 sequences, with about 70% as singletons. The sample was tumor-adjacent normal liver tissue. The receptors derive from a man between 35 and 55 years old with primary liver carcinoma and hepatitis B virus infection. CDR3s include the opening cysteine and the closing phenylalanine or tryptophan. Each record gives: J gene, D gene, clone size, V gene, CDR3 DNA, CDR3 protein. D genes are given only for firm matches. Rows may omit the clone size; those that give it use once, few, many or a size class.

j_gene: TRBJ2-7; d_gene: TRBD2; abundance: many; v_gene: TRBV4-1; CDR3nt: TGCGCCAGCAGCCAAGGGGGGACTAGCGGGAAACACGAGCAGTACTTC; CDR3aa: CASSQGGTSGKHEQYF
j_gene: TRBJ2-1; d_gene: .; abundance: .; v_gene: TRBV20-1; CDR3nt: TGCAGTGTCCCCCCCCGAAGCCCTTGCAATGAGCAGTTCTTC; CDR3aa: CSVPPRSPCNEQFF
j_gene: TRBJ2-1; d_gene: .; abundance: .; v_gene: TRBV10-3; CDR3nt: TGTGCCATCGGGGGGGGGGCAGTACACAATGAGCAGTTCTTC; CDR3aa: CAIGGGAVHNEQFF
j_gene: TRBJ2-7; d_gene: .; abundance: .; v_gene: TRBV4-1; CDR3nt: TGCGCCAGCAGCGCAACGTGGGGACCGGCAGCCTACGATCAGTACTTC; CDR3aa: CASSATWGPAAYDQYF
j_gene: TRBJ1-1; d_gene: .; abundance: .; v_gene: TRBV2; CDR3nt: TGTGCCAGCGACCCGAACACTGAAGCTTTCTTT; CDR3aa: CASDPNTEAFF
j_gene: TRBJ2-2; d_gene: .; abundance: once; v_gene: TRBV12-5; CDR3nt: TGTGCTAGTGGTCCGACGGGGCTAGCGAACACCGGGGAGCTGTTTTTT; CDR3aa: CASGPTGLANTGELFF
j_gene: TRBJ2-7; d_gene: .; abundance: many; v_gene: TRBV5-5; CDR3nt: TGTGCCAGCAGCAGCCGCACCTCCGGGGAGCAGTACTTC; CDR3aa: CASSSRTSGEQYF
j_gene: TRBJ2-1; d_gene: .; abundance: .; v_gene: TRBV11-2; CDR3nt: TGTGCCATCAGTCAAACCCCCAGCGATGAGCAGTTCTTC; CDR3aa: CAISQTPSDEQFF
j_gene: TRBJ2-7; d_gene: .; abundance: .; v_gene: TRBV11-2; CDR3nt: TGTGCCACCCAGGAGGGACAGCTGAGGGGCTTCTACGAGCGGTACTTC; CDR3aa: CATQEGQLRGFYERYF
j_gene: TRBJ1-5; d_gene: TRBD1; abundance: .; v_gene: TRBV6-5; CDR3nt: TGCGCCAGCAAGACAGGGGGCTTCAATCAGCCCCAGCATTTT; CDR3aa: CASKTGGFNQPQHF
j_gene: TRBJ1-6; d_gene: TRBD1; abundance: .; v_gene: TRBV28; CDR3nt: TGTGCCAGCAGTTACCGGGCAGGGGGATGTAATTCACCCCTCCACTTT; CDR3aa: CASSYRAGGCNSPLHF
j_gene: TRBJ2-3; d_gene: TRBD1; abundance: .; v_gene: TRBV29-1; CDR3nt: TGCAACGTTGAGCTCCGGGACAGGGGAGTTGCAGATACGCAGTATTTT; CDR3aa: CNVELRDRGVADTQYF
j_gene: TRBJ2-3; d_gene: .; abundance: .; v_gene: TRBV19; CDR3nt: TGTGCCAGTAGTATGCAGTTGGCCACAGATACGCAGTATTTT; CDR3aa: CASSMQLATDTQYF
j_gene: TRBJ2-1; d_gene: TRBD2; abundance: few; v_gene: TRBV11-1; CDR3nt: TGTGCTAGCAGCCCGGGACTAGCGGGTGAAGTTGACAATGAGCAGTTCTTC; CDR3aa: CASSPGLAGEVDNEQFF
j_gene: TRBJ1-2; d_gene: TRBD1; abundance: once; v_gene: TRBV6-1; CDR3nt: TGTGCCAGCAGTGGATGGACAGGGAATATCGCCTATGGCTACACCTTC; CDR3aa: CASSGWTGNIAYGYTF
j_gene: TRBJ2-3; d_gene: .; abundance: .; v_gene: TRBV11-2; CDR3nt: TGTGCCAACAGCTCTTGGGCAGATACGCAGTATTTT; CDR3aa: CANSSWADTQYF
j_gene: TRBJ1-6; d_gene: .; abundance: .; v_gene: TRBV28; CDR3nt: TGTGCCAGCAGTCCGAGGGGCAGGGGACCTAATTCACCCCTCCACTTT; CDR3aa: CASSPRGRGPNSPLHF
j_gene: TRBJ2-5; d_gene: .; abundance: .; v_gene: TRBV10-3; CDR3nt: TGTGCCATCAGTTCCAGCGGAGAAGAGACCCAGTACTTC; CDR3aa: CAISSSGEETQYF
j_gene: TRBJ2-1; d_gene: .; abundance: few; v_gene: TRBV11-2; CDR3nt: TGTACCAGTAGTTCAGCGGGCCCTGGGAATGAGCAGCTCTTC; CDR3aa: CTSSSAGPGNEQLF
j_gene: TRBJ2-7; d_gene: TRBD1; abundance: .; v_gene: TRBV29-1; CDR3nt: TGCAGCGTTGAGTTGCGGGGGACAGGGGCCTACGAACAGTACTTC; CDR3aa: CSVELRGTGAYEQYF
j_gene: TRBJ2-3; d_gene: .; abundance: .; v_gene: TRBV7-9; CDR3nt: TGTGCCAGCAGCCGCCAGACAGATACGCAGTATTTT; CDR3aa: CASSRQTDTQYF
j_gene: TRBJ1-1; d_gene: .; abundance: many; v_gene: TRBV29-1; CDR3nt: TGCAGCGTATCCGGGACAAACACTGAAGCTTTCTTT; CDR3aa: CSVSGTNTEAFF
j_gene: TRBJ2-2; d_gene: .; abundance: .; v_gene: TRBV11-2; CDR3nt: TGTGCCAGCAACCCGACTAGTAGCACCGGGGGGCTGTTTTTT; CDR3aa: CASNPTSSTGGLFF
j_gene: TRBJ2-1; d_gene: TRBD2; abundance: .; v_gene: TRBV11-2; CDR3nt: TGTGCCAGCATCTGGGCTAGCGGGAGGGACGACAATGAGCGGTCCTTC; CDR3aa: CASIWASGRDDNERSF
j_gene: TRBJ2-1; d_gene: .; abundance: many; v_gene: TRBV5-1; CDR3nt: TGCGCCAGCAGCTCCGGGGGAGACTCCTACAATGAGCAGTTCTTC; CDR3aa: CASSSGGDSYNEQFF
j_gene: TRBJ1-3; d_gene: .; abundance: .; v_gene: TRBV12-3/TRBV12-4; CDR3nt: TGTGCCTGCAGCCTACGGGGAGCCGGAAACACCATATATTTT; CDR3aa: CACSLRGAGNTIYF
j_gene: TRBJ1-1; d_gene: .; abundance: many; v_gene: TRBV10-3; CDR3nt: TGTGCCATCAGTGACACTCCGAACACTGAAGCTTTCTTT; CDR3aa: CAISDTPNTEAFF
j_gene: TRBJ2-1; d_gene: .; abundance: .; v_gene: TRBV4-1; CDR3nt: TGCGCCAGCAATCAAGACGGGGGACGCGGTGTCGGCAATGAGCAGTTCTTC; CDR3aa: CASNQDGGRGVGNEQFF
j_gene: TRBJ2-3; d_gene: .; abundance: .; v_gene: TRBV11-2; CDR3nt: TGTGCTAGCAGCCCGCTAGCAGACTATGCGCAGTATTTT; CDR3aa: CASSPLADYAQYF
j_gene: TRBJ2-3; d_gene: TRBD2; abundance: .; v_gene: TRBV11-2; CDR3nt: TGTGCCAGCAGCTTAACTACTAGCGGGAGGGCGAGGCGAGATATACAGTATTTT; CDR3aa: CASSLTTSGRARRDIQYF
j_gene: TRBJ2-2; d_gene: .; abundance: .; v_gene: TRBV11-2; CDR3nt: TGTGCCAGCAGCTTCCCGACAGAGATGGTCTCCCGGGAGCTGTTTTTT; CDR3aa: CASSFPTEMVSRELFF
j_gene: TRBJ2-1; d_gene: TRBD2; abundance: few; v_gene: TRBV20-1; CDR3nt: TGCAGTGCCCAGACTAGCGGGAGGGCCACCTACAATGAGCAGTTCTTC; CDR3aa: CSAQTSGRATYNEQFF
j_gene: TRBJ2-3; d_gene: TRBD2; abundance: .; v_gene: TRBV11-2; CDR3nt: TGTGCCAACAGCGCTCCGACTAGCGGGAGTGGGGATACGCAGTATTTT; CDR3aa: CANSAPTSGSGDTQYF
j_gene: TRBJ2-3; d_gene: .; abundance: many; v_gene: TRBV29-1; CDR3nt: TGCAGCGTCCGAAGGGGGCGCGGGGCAGATACGCAGTATTTT; CDR3aa: CSVRRGRGADTQYF
j_gene: TRBJ2-1; d_gene: TRBD2; abundance: .; v_gene: TRBV11-2; CDR3nt: TGTGCCAGCAGCTCCCAAACGGGAGGCAGCTACAATGAGCAGTCCTTC; CDR3aa: CASSSQTGGSYNEQSF
j_gene: TRBJ2-4; d_gene: TRBD2; abundance: .; v_gene: TRBV11-1; CDR3nt: TGTGCCAGCAGCTTTCCCGGGACTAGCAGGGCCAAAAACATTCAGTACTTC; CDR3aa: CASSFPGTSRAKNIQYF
j_gene: TRBJ2-5; d_gene: .; abundance: .; v_gene: TRBV7-9; CDR3nt: TGTGCCAGCGGTTTACTGGGGGCCCTTACTAGCTTTGGGGAGACCCAGTACTTC; CDR3aa: CASGLLGALTSFGETQYF